This TCR beta chain was sequenced in a study of T cell responses to AZD1222 COVID-19 vaccine. Study conclusions and caveats: After the peak T cell response, and only then, were repertoires sampled. Seropositive at baseline were only a handful of AZD1222 recipients. Following two doses of AZD1222, Spike-specific TCR breadth and depth rose.

For this clone: The antigen remains undetermined.

Germline-derived CDR1 and CDR2 are MGHRA and YSYEKL. The CDR3 covers 15 residues. V gave up 1 base and J gave up 6 bases, with 15 bases separating them. Using immunoSEQ multiplex PCR, the repertoire was profiled, and TCRdb retains in-frame clones only, with some absent. The table includes some 170,000 clones, 85% to 95% detected once. Here the sequenced sample was peripheral blood, taken on day 0 of AZD1222 vaccination. This sequence was found in an adult in good health. V and J are TRBV4-1 and TRBJ1-1; D remains unclear. The CDR3 nucleotides are TGCGCCAGCAGCCAAGTAGTGACGCTACTTCCTGAAGCTTTCTTT. Protein product: CASSQVVTLLPEAFF.